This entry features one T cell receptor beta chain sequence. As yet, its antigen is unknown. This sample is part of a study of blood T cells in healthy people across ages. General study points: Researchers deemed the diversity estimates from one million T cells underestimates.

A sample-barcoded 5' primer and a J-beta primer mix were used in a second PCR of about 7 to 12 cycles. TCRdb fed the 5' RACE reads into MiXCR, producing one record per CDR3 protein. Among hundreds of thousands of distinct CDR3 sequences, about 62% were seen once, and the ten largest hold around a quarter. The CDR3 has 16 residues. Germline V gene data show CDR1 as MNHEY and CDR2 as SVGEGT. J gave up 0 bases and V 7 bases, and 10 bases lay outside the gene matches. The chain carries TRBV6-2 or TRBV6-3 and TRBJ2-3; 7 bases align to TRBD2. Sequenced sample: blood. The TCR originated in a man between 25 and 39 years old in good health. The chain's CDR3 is CASIKGRTRSTDTQYF. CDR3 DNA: TGTGCCAGCATCAAAGGTCGGACTAGAAGCACAGATACGCAGTATTTT.